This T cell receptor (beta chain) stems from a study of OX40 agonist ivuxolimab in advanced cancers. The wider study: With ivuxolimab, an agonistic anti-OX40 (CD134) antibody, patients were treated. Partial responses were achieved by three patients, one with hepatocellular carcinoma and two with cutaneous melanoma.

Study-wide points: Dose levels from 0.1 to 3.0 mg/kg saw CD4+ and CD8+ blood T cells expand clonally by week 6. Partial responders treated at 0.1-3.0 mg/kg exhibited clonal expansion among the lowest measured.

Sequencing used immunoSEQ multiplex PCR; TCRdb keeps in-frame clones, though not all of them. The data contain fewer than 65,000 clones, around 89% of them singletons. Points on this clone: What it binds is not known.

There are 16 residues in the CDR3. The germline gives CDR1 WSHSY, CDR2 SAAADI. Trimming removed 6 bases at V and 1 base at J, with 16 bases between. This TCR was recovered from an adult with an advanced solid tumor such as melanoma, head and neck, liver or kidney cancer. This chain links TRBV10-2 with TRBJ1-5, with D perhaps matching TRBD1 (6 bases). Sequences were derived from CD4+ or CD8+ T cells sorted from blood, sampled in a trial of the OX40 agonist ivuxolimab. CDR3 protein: CASRQTGGRSNQPQHF. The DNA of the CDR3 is TGCGCCAGCAGACAGACAGGTGGAAGGAGCAATCAGCCCCAGCATTTT.